Each of the 6 T cell receptor beta chains below was sequenced from the same sample in a study of T cell repertoires in cytomegalovirus infection. MiXCR, run by TCRdb on the reads, gives a single entry per CDR3 protein. The repertoire has 290,000 or so distinct CDR3 sequences, 9.6% of them found once; the top ten carry around 2.6%. Sequencing was performed on PBMCs. All receptors come from a human donor in good health (CMV status not recorded). Some clones in this sample may be carry-over from other donors' samples.

The CDR3: CASSLARAVYNEQFF. The CDR3 nucleotides are TGTGCCAGCAGCTTAGCGCGGGCAGTTTATAATGAGCAGTTCTTC. The chain joins TRBV7-9 to TRBJ2-1, with D maybe TRBD2 (5 bases). The V end was cut by 0 bases, the J end by 7 bases, with 13 bases between. CDR1 SEHNR and CDR2 FQNEAQ come from the germline V gene (reference sequence). The CDR3 sequence is 15 residues long. Looking up the rest from reference TRBV7-9 and TRBJ2-1 gives the full variable domain: DTGVSQNPRHKITKRGQNVTFRCDPISEHNRLYWYRQTLGQGPEFLTYFQNEAQLEKSRLLSDRFSAERPKGSFSTLEIQRTEQGDSAMYLCASSLARAVYNEQFFGPGTRLTVL.

The sample holds many counts of this clonotype. This rearrangement joins TRBV7-2 to TRBJ2-3; TRBD1 aligns across 9 bases. Germline V lookup: CDR1 SGHTA, CDR2 FQGNSA. The CDR3 is 17 amino acids. The J segment lost 4 bases and the V segment lost 5 bases, leaving 13 bases of the junction unmatched. The CDR3 is CASSPHPRTGAADTQYF. DNA of the CDR3: TGTGCCAGCAGCCCCCACCCTCGGACAGGGGCTGCAGATACGCAGTATTTT.

The J gene is TRBJ2-3, the V gene TRBV10-3; TRBD1 aligns across 8 bases. The CDR3 runs to 16 residues. Looked up from germline, CDR1 is ENHRY and CDR2 is SYGVKD. The trim removed 2 bases at V and 0 bases at J, leaving 4 bases unmatched. The DNA for the CDR3 is TGTGCCATCAGTGAGGTCGGACAGGGAAGCACAGATACGCAGTATTTT. Translating gives CAISEVGQGSTDTQYF.

This clonotype has more than one count but fewer than ten. The CDR3 region has the DNA TGTGCCAGCACCCAAGGACCGAACAATCAGCCCCAGCATTTT. Protein: CASTQGPNNQPQHF. This chain joins TRBV12-3 or TRBV12-4 and TRBJ1-5; the D is unclear. The germline V and J ends were trimmed by 7 bases and 3 bases, with 13 bases remaining between them. This CDR3 spans 14 amino acids.

This clonotype was picked up many times. The chain employs TRBV20-1 and TRBJ2-5; no reliable D call. Germline assignment: CDR1 DFQATT and CDR2 SNEGSKA (reference sequence). The CDR3 runs to 10 residues. The CDR3 region has the DNA TGCAGGGCGAGCCAAGAGACCCAGTACTTC. This sequence encodes CRASQETQYF.

This chain uses TRBV4-1 with TRBJ2-7; perhaps TRBD2 as D (6 bases). Germline loops: CDR1 MGHRA, CDR2 YSYEKL. V lost 0 bases to trimming and J lost 2 bases, with 23 bases between them. The CDR3 loop spans 19 amino acids. The CDR3 spells CASSQEVRELSWGAYEQYF. The DNA of the CDR3 is TGCGCCAGCAGCCAAGAAGTTCGAGAGCTTTCATGGGGGGCCTACGAGCAGTACTTC.